This TCR beta chain was retrieved from a study of follicular helper T cells after annual influenza vaccination (dated by TCRdb to between 2016 and 2019). In terms of the full investigation: Blood was drawn on days 0, 7 and 28 after each seasonal influenza vaccination. The 2013-2014 samples were cryopreserved, while the 2015 samples were processed right after collection. One week after vaccination, a second recruited cohort of 12 to 13 subjects (Table S1) displayed a similar ICOS+CD38+ cTfh response. To look at recall of cTfh clones, some subjects were tracked through successive annual vaccinations covering the 2013-2014, 2014-2015 and 2015-2016 seasons. Multi-year samples were obtained from 6 or 7 subjects, with two vaccination seasons covered for a few subjects and three seasons covered for two subjects.

The library was made by the immunoSEQ multiplex PCR assay. Adaptive Biotechnologies carried out TCRB amplification, library preparation, sequencing and preliminary bioinformatics at Survey level resolution. TCRB sequencing used multiplex PCR amplification of genomic DNA from sorted cTfh populations. The published analysis was carried out like this. Clonality was calculated in R as 1 minus normalized Shannon entropy, and the Gini index was computed with the R package ineq. Overlap score was the summed counts of shared sequences divided by total counts of all sequences in both compared samples. Significance of shared clonotypes was assessed by Fisher's exact test, with a theoretical repertoire of 10^7 TCRB sequences assumed. The table was pulled from immuneACCESS by TCRdb, which kept in-frame rearrangements only. Such tables lose some clones; where checked, under half of the loss comes from unresolved V genes, and the rest has no known cause. V and J calls and clone size are copied from that table; D and trimming were computed from the DNA. The sample contains 28,000 or so clones, roughly 80% of them found a single time. The ten largest clones represent roughly 1.3% of the sample.

What the authors observed across the whole study: Only about 10-20% of analyzed cells yielded productive TCRB sequences, so sampling of rare clonotypes was not possible. Day 7 ICOS+CD38+ clones were most often found later in ICOS-CD38- cTfh, suggesting that subset may serve as a memory reservoir. ICOS+CD38+ cTfh clonality correlated with the frequency of that population, and its change correlated with the change in circulating plasmablast frequency. Successive annual vaccinations recalled a recurring oligoclonal ICOS+CD38+ cTfh response that included tetramer and AIM influenza-specific clonotypes.

Including cysteine and phenylalanine, the CDR3 has 12 amino acids. Just CDR3 DNA is preserved here, 36 bases in frame from base 1. Trimming takes 6 bases from V and 11 bases from J, and the germline ends sit 17 bases apart. The germline V gene (reference sequence) provides CDR1 PRHDT and CDR2 FYEKMQ. About this clone: Its cognate antigen has yet to be identified. No much larger clone is present one base from it, and per-base qualities are unavailable.

The sample's time point label is to be understood as: 2014-2015 season, pre-vaccination. TCRB sequencing was used to follow sorted CD4 subsets from the blood of adults before and after they were given the seasonal inactivated influenza vaccine (Fluvarix). To be eligible, subjects had to live in the community and must not have received influenza vaccine in the previous 6 months. Subjects were excluded for influenza vaccine contraindications, substance abuse, HIV/AIDS, active malignancy, immunomodulatory medication, or active illness such as respiratory infection. Between roughly 40 and 110 mL of blood was sampled per time point. Circulating Tfh were defined as non-naive CD4+CXCR5+PD-1+ cells and sorted into ICOS+CD38+ and ICOS-CD38- fractions. Either Ficoll-Paque PLUS or SepMate separation was used to isolate PBMC. Cell subsets were sorted from PBMC on a BD FACS Aria before DNA extraction.

The sequencing here drew on CXCR5+ CD38- circulating T follicular helper cells from blood, taken on the day of influenza vaccination. What this sample's cell subset or site label stands for: circulating Tfh, non-naive CD4+CXCR5+PD-1+ (ICOS+CD38+ or ICOS-CD38-). This TCR was sampled from an adult who received the influenza vaccine. The V and J segments used are TRBV13 and TRBJ2-7, and possibly TRBD1, on 8 matching bases. At the DNA level, the sequence is TGTGCCAGCAGAACAGGGGGAGGGCGGGAGTACTTC. This encodes CASRTGGGREYF.